This T cell receptor beta chain is from a study of shared clonotypes between healthy human individuals. As for the study in general: Every donor yielded three CD4 naive, three CD4 memory, two CD8 naive and one CD8 memory plate. Whole-study findings and limits: Naive CD4 clonotypes were shared across a few donors at roughly 5.5%. How much donors shared clonotypes was expected to be affected by sequencing depth.

Sequencing was performed with immunoSEQ multiplex PCR; in TCRdb, only in-frame clones are kept and a portion is missing. Found here are some 2 million clones, 90% to 95% of them singletons; the top ten hold about 0.13%. CDR1 and CDR2 (germline): SGHAT, FQDESV (reference sequence). There are 11 residues in the CDR3. Remarks on this clone: The antigen is not known. Its ends do not fully match the called genes, so a read error is possible.

Input material: naive CD4+ T cells sorted from blood. The subset was: CD45RA+ positively selected. The sequence derives from a man aged 18 to 30 in good health. The chain carries TRBV11-1 and TRBJ2-4; TRBD1 matches 7 bases. The CDR3 is CASRGTEGLSF. CDR3 nucleotide sequence: TGTGCCAGCAGGGGGACAGAGGGTTTGTCCTTC.